Following are 5 T cell receptor beta chains from one sample sequenced in a study of shared clonotypes between healthy human individuals. The naive CD8 fraction comprised CD45RO-negative cells positively selected for CCR7 and excluded terminally differentiated effector memory CD45RA+ cells. Some clones are missing from TCRdb's copy, which holds only in-frame ones; the method was immunoSEQ multiplex PCR. The sample carries about 1,900,000 clones, approximately 95% recorded once. Specimen: naive CD8+ T cells sorted from blood. The receptors here all came from a man between 18 and 29 years old in good health.

This clone showed up just once. The chain is built from TRBV2 and TRBJ2-7, with D tentatively TRBD1 (6 bases). The CDR3 is 15 residues long. Trimming pared 6 bases from V and 5 bases from J, leaving 20 bases between. The germline gives CDR1 SNHLY, CDR2 FYNNEI. The CDR3 nucleotides are TGTGCCAGCAGCGGGCTTTTGGGGGCGGCCCACGAGCAGTACTTC. Amino acid sequence: CASSGLLGAAHEQYF.

V usage is TRBV27 and J usage is TRBJ2-5; D tentatively fits TRBD1 or TRBD2 (7 bases each). Germline CDR1 reads MNHEY; CDR2 reads SMNVEV (reference sequence). This CDR3 is 14 amino acids long. The V end was cut by 7 bases, the J end by 5 bases, with 17 bases between. The CDR3 here is CASKGAGERETQYF. The CDR3 DNA reads as TGTGCCAGCAAGGGGGCGGGAGAGAGGGAGACCCAGTACTTC.

The V and J genes are TRBV2 and TRBJ1-2, with D perhaps TRBD1 (5 bases). CDR1 and CDR2 (germline): SNHLY, FYNNEI. V shed 9 bases and J shed 0 bases, with 20 bases lying between them. The CDR3 spans 16 residues. The CDR3: CARETAGTKANYGYTF. The CDR3 nucleotides read TGTGCCAGAGAGACTGCAGGGACTAAAGCTAACTATGGCTACACCTTC.

With regard to this clone: Other DNA sequences within the sample encode an identical CDR3. The V call is TRBV27, the J call TRBJ2-7; the D is unclear. Germline V CDR1 and CDR2: MNHEY, SMNVEV (reference sequence). CDR3 length: 12 residues. V shed 5 bases and J shed 2 bases, with 7 bases lying between them. The CDR3: CASSPDAYEQYF. The DNA of the CDR3 is TGTGCCAGCAGTCCGGATGCCTACGAGCAGTACTTC.

The J gene is TRBJ2-3, the V gene TRBV7-8, with D tentatively TRBD1 (5 bases). The CDR3 sequence is 16 residues long. V was trimmed by 2 bases and J by 4 bases, leaving 16 bases between them. CDR1 is SGHVS and CDR2 is FQNEAQ in the germline V gene. The CDR3 sequence is CASSLSLIGVADTQYF. In DNA, the CDR3 is TGTGCCAGCAGCTTATCTCTGATAGGGGTGGCAGATACGCAGTATTTT.